This T cell receptor (beta chain) was sequenced in a study of cytomegalovirus exposure and HLA in healthy donors. The CDR3 extends over 15 amino acids. Per the germline V gene, CDR1 is SGHAT and CDR2 is FQNNGV. V lost 7 bases and J lost 2, with 12 bases in between. The method was immunoSEQ multiplex PCR; TCRdb's version includes in-frame clones alone and lacks a portion of them. The data hold around 350,000 clones, with 86% observed a single time. The genes are TRBV11-2 and TRBJ2-6; D is unclear. The specimen was PBMCs. This receptor was taken from a woman aged 18 to 35 in good health and CMV-seronegative. The CDR3 DNA is TGTGCCAGCATCCCCGTCCAGACTGGGGCCAACGTCCTGACTTTC. This codes for CASIPVQTGANVLTF.